These 17 T cell receptor beta chains came from one sample sequenced in a study of cytomegalovirus exposure and HLA in healthy donors. The PCR contained 60 Vbeta and 13 Jbeta primers. The data were produced by immunoSEQ multiplex PCR, yet TCRdb's version contains in-frame clones alone and is incomplete. In the table there are approximately 180,000 clones, 72% of which are singletons. Sample: PBMCs. All receptors come from a human donor in good health.

The genes are TRBV7-3 and TRBJ2-5, with D unclear. The CDR3 extends over 13 amino acids. Looked up from germline, CDR1 is SGHTA and CDR2 is FQGTGA. Trimming shortened V by 3 bases and J by 2 bases, and 7 bases separated the two germline ends. CDR3 in DNA: TGTGCCAGCAGCTTCGCAACACAAGAGACCCAGTACTTC. It codes for CASSFATQETQYF.

The CDR3 reads CASSDRDSRSDTQYF. The DNA of the CDR3 is TGCGCCAGCAGCGACCGGGACAGCCGCTCAGATACGCAGTATTTT. The chain carries TRBV5-1 and TRBJ2-3; 7 nucleotides agree with TRBD1. After removal of 4 bases from V and 4 bases from J, the junction contained 9 bases not matched to a gene. This CDR3 comprises 15 residues. Germline loops: CDR1 SGHRS, CDR2 YFSETQ.

This chain joins TRBV7-6 and TRBJ2-6; D remains unclear. The CDR3 runs to 16 residues. CDR1 and CDR2 (germline): SGHVS, FNYEAQ. Trimming took off 4 bases at V and 0 bases at J, with 10 bases between the two ends. The CDR3 region has the DNA TGTGCCAGCAGCTCGGATCGGAGCTCTGGGGCCAACGTCCTGACTTTC. Translation gives CASSSDRSSGANVLTF.

This clone was seen just once. The chain combines TRBV29-1 with TRBJ2-5, with 10 positions matching TRBD2. V lost 5 bases, J lost 5 bases, and 8 bases stayed unmatched. CDR3 length: 14 amino acids. Germline lookup yields CDR1 SQVTM and CDR2 ANQGSEA. CDR3 bases: TGCAGCGTTACGAGCGGGGGGGCCTGGGAGACCCAGTACTTC. It translates to CSVTSGGAWETQYF.

The chain carries TRBV5-4 and TRBJ1-1; 7 nucleotides line up with TRBD1. CDR1 is SGHNT and CDR2 is YYREEE in the germline V gene (reference sequence). The junction had 9 bases not matched to a gene; V was cut back by 4 bases and J by 3 bases. The CDR3 runs to 15 residues. The CDR3 reads CASSARTGFDTEAFF. Written as DNA, the CDR3 is TGTGCCAGCAGCGCGCGGACAGGATTCGACACTGAAGCTTTCTTT.

This chain links TRBV2 with TRBJ2-3, with D possibly matching TRBD1 (6 bases). Germline V gene data show CDR1 as SNHLY and CDR2 as FYNNEI. This CDR3 comprises 13 residues. The V and J ends lost 6 bases and 4 bases respectively, with 11 bases between them. The CDR3 DNA is TGTGCCAGCAGGGTGACAGGTCCAGATACGCAGTATTTT. Its protein is CASRVTGPDTQYF.

This clone was observed once. The chain uses TRBV2 and TRBJ1-1, with D perhaps matching TRBD1 (6 bases). The germline V gene encodes CDR1 SNHLY and CDR2 FYNNEI. The CDR3 is made up of 13 amino acids. Trimming left V 8 bases short and J 5 bases short, with 15 bases between. CDR3 region: CASRQVRDTEAFF. In DNA, the CDR3 is TGTGCCAGCCGACAGGTCCGTGATACTGAAGCTTTCTTT.

This clone was observed a single time. V usage is TRBV19 and J usage is TRBJ2-7, with 8 nucleotides matching TRBD1. Per the germline V gene, CDR1 is LNHDA and CDR2 is SQIVND (reference sequence). V trimming: 4 bases; J trimming: 6 bases; junction bases outside the gene matches: 2. This CDR3 is 12 amino acids long. DNA of the CDR3: TGTGCCAGTAGTAGCACAGGGGGCGAGCAGTACTTC. Its translation is CASSSTGGEQYF.

The chain is built from TRBV11-2 and TRBJ2-7, with TRBD1 matching 7 bases. After removal of 1 base from V and 3 bases from J, the junction contained 6 bases not matched to a gene. CDR3 length: 15 amino acids. From germline, CDR1 is SGHAT and CDR2 FQNNGV. Here the CDR3 DNA reads TGTGCCAGCAGCTTAGGGGCAGGGGGAAACTACGAGCAGTACTTC. This gives the protein CASSLGAGGNYEQYF.

This clone was observed once. The chain is built from TRBV6-6 and TRBJ2-3; D is unclear. The V gene lost 7 bases and the J gene lost 2 bases, with 13 bases spanning the gap. The germline V gene encodes CDR1 MNHNY and CDR2 SVGAGI (reference sequence). The CDR3 extends over 14 amino acids. CDR3 loop: CASTPSRATDTQYF. CDR3 nucleotide sequence: TGTGCCAGCACCCCCTCGAGAGCCACAGATACGCAGTATTTT.

This sequence joins TRBV15 and TRBJ2-2, with D perhaps TRBD2 (7 bases). Germline V gene sequence: CDR1 LNHNV, CDR2 YYDKDF (reference sequence). The CDR3 sequence is 17 residues long. V was shortened by 0 bases and J by 5 bases, with 16 bases between the two germline ends. CDR3: CATSRDYGGARTGELFF. CDR3 DNA sequence: TGTGCCACCAGCAGAGATTATGGGGGGGCGAGAACCGGGGAGCTGTTTTTT. The whole variable domain, remainder taken from reference TRBV15 and TRBJ2-2, is DAMVIQNPRYQVTQFGKPVTLSCSQTLNHNVMYWYQQKSSQAPKLLFHYYDKDFNNEADTPDNFQSRRPNTSFCFLDIRSPGLGDTAMYLCATSRDYGGARTGELFFGEGSRLTVL.

The chain links TRBV6-5 to TRBJ1-4, with D possibly TRBD1 on 5 matching bases. V was trimmed by 3 bases and J by 13 bases, leaving 15 bases between them. This CDR3 has 13 amino acids. The germline V gene has CDR1 MNHEY and CDR2 SVGAGI. CDR3 nucleotides: TGTGCCAGCAGTTATCTGGACAAGGATCGACTGTTTTTT. This encodes CASSYLDKDRLFF.

The chain employs TRBV19 and TRBJ2-5; no definite D call. Trimming took off 1 base at V and 5 bases at J, with 8 bases between the two ends. The CDR3 totals 13 residues. Per the germline V gene, CDR1 is LNHDA and CDR2 is SQIVND (reference sequence). The CDR3 loop is CASSIGRSETQYF. The CDR3 coding sequence is TGTGCCAGTAGTATAGGGCGGTCCGAGACCCAGTACTTC.

This rearrangement joins TRBV14 to TRBJ1-1, with 7 bases that match TRBD1. Germline V gene lookup returns CDR1 SGHDN and CDR2 FVKESK. Unmatched junction bases numbered 4, after V lost 0 bases and J lost 3 bases. CDR3 size: 15 residues. The CDR3 nucleotides read TGTGCCAGCAGCCAAGATTTCAGGGGGGACACTGAAGCTTTCTTT. Translating it yields CASSQDFRGDTEAFF. Full variable domain (outside the CDR3, taken from reference TRBV14 and TRBJ1-1): EAGVTQFPSHSVIEKGQTVTLRCDPISGHDNLYWYRRVMGKEIKFLLHFVKESKQDESGMPNNRFLAERTGGTYSTLKVQPAELEDSGVYFCASSQDFRGDTEAFFGQGTRLTVV.

This clone was counted a few times. This chain joins TRBV5-1 and TRBJ2-7; possible D gene TRBD1, 6 bases. The V end was cut by 4 bases, the J end by 6 bases, with 14 bases between. The CDR3 contains 13 residues. Germline V gives CDR1 SGHRS, CDR2 YFSETQ. The CDR3 coding sequence is TGCGCCAGCAGCCCAACTCAGGGGAGCGAGCAGTACTTC. Protein: CASSPTQGSEQYF. The full variable domain, completed using reference TRBV5-1 and TRBJ2-7, is KAGVTQTPRYLIKTRGQQVTLSCSPISGHRSVSWYQQTPGQGLQFLFEYFSETQRNKGNFPGRFSGRQFSNSRSEMNVSTLELGDSALYLCASSPTQGSEQYFGPGTRLTVT.

J is TRBJ1-1 and V is TRBV27, with D tentatively TRBD1 (5 bases). Between the trimmed V and J ends, which lost 2 bases and 7 bases, there was a span of 11 bases. The germline gives CDR1 MNHEY, CDR2 SMNVEV (reference sequence). CDR3 size: 13 residues. CDR3 residues: CASSLGRANEAFF. The CDR3 DNA follows: TGTGCCAGCAGTTTAGGCAGGGCAAATGAAGCTTTCTTT.

The chain couples TRBV6-6 to TRBJ2-7; 7 bases match TRBD1. This CDR3 contains 13 residues. Looked up from germline, CDR1 is MNHNY and CDR2 is SVGAGI (reference sequence). V was pared by 7 bases and J by 2 bases, with 5 bases of the junction left unmatched. The CDR3 coding sequence is TGTGCCAGCAATCCGACAGGGACCTACGAGCAGTACTTC. Its protein is CASNPTGTYEQYF.